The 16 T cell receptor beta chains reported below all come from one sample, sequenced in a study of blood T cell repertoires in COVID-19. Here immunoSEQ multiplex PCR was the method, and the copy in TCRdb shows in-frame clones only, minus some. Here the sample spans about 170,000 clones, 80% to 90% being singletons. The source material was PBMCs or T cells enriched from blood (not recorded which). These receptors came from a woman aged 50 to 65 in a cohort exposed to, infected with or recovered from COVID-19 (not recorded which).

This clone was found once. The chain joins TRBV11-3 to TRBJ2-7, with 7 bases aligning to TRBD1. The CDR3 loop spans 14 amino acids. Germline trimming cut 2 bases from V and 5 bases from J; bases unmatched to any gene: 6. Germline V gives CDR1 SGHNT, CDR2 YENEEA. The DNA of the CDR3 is TGTGCCAGCAGCTTATCCCAGGGGGTACACGAGCAGTACTTC. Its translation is CASSLSQGVHEQYF.

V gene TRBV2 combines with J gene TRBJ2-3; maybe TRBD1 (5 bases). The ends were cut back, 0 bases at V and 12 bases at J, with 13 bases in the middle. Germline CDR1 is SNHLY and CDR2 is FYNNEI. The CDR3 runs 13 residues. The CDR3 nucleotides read TGTGCCAGCAGTGAAGCGGGGCTTAACCCCCAGTATTTT. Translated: CASSEAGLNPQYF.

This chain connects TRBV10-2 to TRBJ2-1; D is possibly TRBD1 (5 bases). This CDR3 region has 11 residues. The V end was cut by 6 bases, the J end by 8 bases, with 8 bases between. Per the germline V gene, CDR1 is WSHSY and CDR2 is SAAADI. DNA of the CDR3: TGCGCCAGCAGCAGGGTATATGAGCAGTTCTTC. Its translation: CASSRVYEQFF.

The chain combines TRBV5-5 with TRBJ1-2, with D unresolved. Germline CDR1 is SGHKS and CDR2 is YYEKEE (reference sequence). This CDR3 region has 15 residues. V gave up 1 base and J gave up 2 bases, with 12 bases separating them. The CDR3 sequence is CASSLSTDLNYGYTF. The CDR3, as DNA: TGTGCCAGCAGCTTGTCTACAGATTTGAACTATGGCTACACCTTC.

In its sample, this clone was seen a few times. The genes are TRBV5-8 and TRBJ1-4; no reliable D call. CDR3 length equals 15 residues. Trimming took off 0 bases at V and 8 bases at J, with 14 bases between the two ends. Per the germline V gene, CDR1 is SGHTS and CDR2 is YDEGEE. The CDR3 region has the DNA TGTGCCAGCAGCTTGGTATCCGGGTTCCCCGAAAAACTGTTTTTT. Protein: CASSLVSGFPEKLFF.

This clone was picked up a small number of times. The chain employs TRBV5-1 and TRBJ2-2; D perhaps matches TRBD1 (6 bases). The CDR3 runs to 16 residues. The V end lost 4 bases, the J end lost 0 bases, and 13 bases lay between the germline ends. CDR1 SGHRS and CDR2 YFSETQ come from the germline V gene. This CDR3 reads CASSKQGFANTGELFF. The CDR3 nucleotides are TGCGCCAGCAGCAAACAGGGCTTCGCGAACACCGGGGAGCTGTTTTTT.

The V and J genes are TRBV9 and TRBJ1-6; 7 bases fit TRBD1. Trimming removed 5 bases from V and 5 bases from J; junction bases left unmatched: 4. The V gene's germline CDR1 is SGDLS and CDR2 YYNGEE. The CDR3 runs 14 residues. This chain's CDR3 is CASRSGTDNSPLHF. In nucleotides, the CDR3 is TGTGCCAGCAGGTCCGGGACAGATAATTCACCCCTCCACTTT.

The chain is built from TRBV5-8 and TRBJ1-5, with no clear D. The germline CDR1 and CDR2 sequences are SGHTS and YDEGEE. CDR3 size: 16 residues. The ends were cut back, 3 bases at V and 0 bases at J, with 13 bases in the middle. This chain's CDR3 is CASSWTGIYSNQPQHF. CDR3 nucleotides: TGTGCCAGCAGCTGGACGGGGATTTATAGCAATCAGCCCCAGCATTTT.

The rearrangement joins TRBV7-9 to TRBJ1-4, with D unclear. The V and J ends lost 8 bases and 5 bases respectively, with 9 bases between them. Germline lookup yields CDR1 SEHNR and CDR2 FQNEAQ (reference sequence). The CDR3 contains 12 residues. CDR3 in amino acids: CASLAMNEKLFF. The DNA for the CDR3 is TGTGCCAGCCTAGCGATGAATGAAAAACTGTTTTTT.

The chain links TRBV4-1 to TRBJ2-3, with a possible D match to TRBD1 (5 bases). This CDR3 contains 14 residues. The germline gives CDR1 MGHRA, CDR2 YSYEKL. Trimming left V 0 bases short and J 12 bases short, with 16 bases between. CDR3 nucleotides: TGCGCCAGCAGCCAAGAAGGGGTCTCCCGCCGCCAGTATTTT. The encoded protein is CASSQEGVSRRQYF.

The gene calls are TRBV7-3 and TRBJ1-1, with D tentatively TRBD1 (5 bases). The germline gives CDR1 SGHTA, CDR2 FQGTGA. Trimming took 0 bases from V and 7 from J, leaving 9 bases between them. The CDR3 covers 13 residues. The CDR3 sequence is CASSLTRQGEAFF. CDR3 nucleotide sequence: TGTGCCAGCAGCTTAACGAGGCAGGGTGAAGCTTTCTTT.

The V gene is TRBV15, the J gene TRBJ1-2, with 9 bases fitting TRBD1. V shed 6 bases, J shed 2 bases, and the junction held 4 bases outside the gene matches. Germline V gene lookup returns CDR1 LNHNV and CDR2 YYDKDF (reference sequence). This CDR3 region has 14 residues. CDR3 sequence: CATRKTGGNYGYTF. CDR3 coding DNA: TGTGCCACCAGGAAGACAGGGGGAAACTATGGCTACACCTTC.

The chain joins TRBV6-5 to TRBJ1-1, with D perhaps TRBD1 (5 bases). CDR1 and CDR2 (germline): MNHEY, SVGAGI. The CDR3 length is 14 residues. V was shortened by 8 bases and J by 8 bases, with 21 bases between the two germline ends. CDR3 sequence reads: CASSLEVGGSEAFF. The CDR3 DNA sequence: TGTGCCAGCTCCCTTGAGGTGGGGGGTTCCGAAGCTTTCTTT.

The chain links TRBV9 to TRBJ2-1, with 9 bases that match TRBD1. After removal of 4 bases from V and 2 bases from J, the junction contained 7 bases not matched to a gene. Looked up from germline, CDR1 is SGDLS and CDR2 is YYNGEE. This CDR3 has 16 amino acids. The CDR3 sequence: CASSPLWDRAYNEQFF. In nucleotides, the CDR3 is TGTGCCAGCAGCCCCCTTTGGGACAGGGCCTACAATGAGCAGTTCTTC. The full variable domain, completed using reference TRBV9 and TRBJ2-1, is DSGVTQTPKHLITATGQRVTLRCSPRSGDLSVYWYQQSLDQGLQFLIQYYNGEERAKGNILERFSAQQFPDLHSELNLSSLELGDSALYFCASSPLWDRAYNEQFFGPGTRLTVL.

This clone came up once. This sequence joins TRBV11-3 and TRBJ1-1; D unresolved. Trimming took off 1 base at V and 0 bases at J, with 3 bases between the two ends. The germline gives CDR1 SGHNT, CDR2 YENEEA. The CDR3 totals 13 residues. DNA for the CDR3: TGTGCCAGCAGCTTAGCCGTGAACACTGAAGCTTTCTTT. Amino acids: CASSLAVNTEAFF.

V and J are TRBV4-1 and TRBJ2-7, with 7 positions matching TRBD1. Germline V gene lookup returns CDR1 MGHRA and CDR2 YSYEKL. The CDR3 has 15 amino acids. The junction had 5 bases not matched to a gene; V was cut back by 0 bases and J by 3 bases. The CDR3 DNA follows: TGCGCCAGCAGCCAAGACCAGGGACAGTTCTACGAGCAGTACTTC. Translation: CASSQDQGQFYEQYF.